What follows describes a single T cell receptor beta chain. Its antigen is currently unknown. The CDR3 runs 16 residues. Trimming left V 2 bases short and J 1 base short, with 14 bases between. Per the germline V gene, CDR1 is SEHNR and CDR2 is FQNEAQ (reference sequence). The data are from a study of shared clonotypes between healthy human individuals. As for the study in general: Contributing individuals were a couple of females and a few males aged 18 to 49.

Methods used by the authors: Quality scores were absent from the junction-only immunoSEQ sequences, so filtering differed. Profiled with immunoSEQ multiplex PCR; TCRdb holds only in-frame clones, not every one. V and J calls and clone size are those listed in that table; D and trimming were worked out from the DNA. The sample has 2 million to 2.5 million clones, 90% to 97% seen once. Study observations and caveats: The study's rarefaction showed incomplete sorted-subset sequencing despite large depth.

Into CD45RA+ naive and CD45RA-negative memory subsets, the CD4+ cells were split. The specimen sequenced was naive CD4+ T cells sorted from blood. Subset reported: CD45RA+ positively selected. V gene TRBV7-9 combines with J gene TRBJ2-5; maybe TRBD2 (7 bases). This receptor was identified in a man between 18 and 35 years old in good health. DNA for the CDR3: TGTGCCAGCAGCTTAAGGGGGGCTAGCGGCCAAGAGACCCAGTACTTC. Its protein product is CASSLRGASGQETQYF. Full variable domain (outside the CDR3, taken from reference TRBV7-9 and TRBJ2-5): DTGVSQNPRHKITKRGQNVTFRCDPISEHNRLYWYRQTLGQGPEFLTYFQNEAQLEKSRLLSDRFSAERPKGSFSTLEIQRTEQGDSAMYLCASSLRGASGQETQYFGPGTRLLVL.